This T cell receptor beta chain was obtained from a study of CD8 T cells in Susac syndrome. The authors reverse transcribed 0.5 to 1 ug RNA with random hexamers. It was immunoSEQ multiplex PCR that amplified TCR beta CDR3 across 54 Vbeta and 13 Jbeta. Using its own MiXCR run on the immunoSEQ multiplex PCR reads, TCRdb lists one record per CDR3 protein. There are 150,000 to 200,000 distinct CDR3 sequences in the sample; 94% occur only once, and 0.085% to 0.095% lies in the top ten. Germline CDR1 reads GTSNPN; CDR2 reads SVGIG (reference sequence). Losses at the gene ends were 7 bases for V and 0 bases for J; bases not matched to a gene: 7. The CDR3 sequence is 14 residues long.

The TCR comes from a human donor with multiple sclerosis. The sample taken for sequencing was CD4+ T cells from PBMCs. The V and J genes are TRBV30 and TRBJ2-3; the match to TRBD1 covers 7 bases. DNA of the CDR3: TGTGCCTCCAAAAGACAGGGTAGCACAGATACGCAGTATTTT. This encodes CASKRQGSTDTQYF.